The entry below gives a single TCR beta chain sequence along with its context. The germline gives CDR1 SQVTM, CDR2 ANQGSEA. Trimming removed 3 bases at V and 5 bases at J, with 14 bases between. The CDR3 is 13 amino acids. This entry comes from a study of cytomegalovirus exposure and HLA in healthy donors. PCR was performed using 60 Vbeta and 13 Jbeta primers. The method was immunoSEQ multiplex PCR; TCRdb's version includes in-frame clones alone and lacks a portion of them. The sample consists of 4,700 or so clones, over 75% of them appearing once. The source material was PBMCs. This TCR derives from a woman in her 40s in good health and CMV-seropositive. The rearrangement uses TRBV29-1 and TRBJ2-7, with a tentative D call TRBD1 (6 bases). The CDR3 protein is CSVDGGQINEQYF. The DNA for the CDR3 is TGCAGCGTTGACGGAGGACAGATCAACGAGCAGTACTTC.